This paragraph covers one TCR beta chain sequence. The antigen remains unidentified. This CDR3 has 15 residues. Germline values: CDR1 SGHTA, CDR2 FQGTGA. The V end was cut by 5 bases, the J end by 4 bases, with 12 bases between. The PCR employed 60 Vbeta primers together with 13 Jbeta primers. Here immunoSEQ multiplex PCR was the method, and the copy in TCRdb shows in-frame clones only, minus some. The sample table includes around 200,000 clones. This record comes from a study of cytomegalovirus exposure and HLA in healthy donors. Study-wide results and limits: The classifier reportedly diagnosed cytomegalovirus status with high specificity and sensitivity. Analysis was performed later, and it showed HLA-associated TCR beta chains to be more clonally expanded than equally common others. For presence/absence analyses, sequencing depth was assumed to be roughly uniform across donors.

Healthy bone marrow donors formed the donor group. The chain combines TRBV7-3 with TRBJ2-6, with D perhaps matching TRBD1 (6 bases). The TCR comes from a woman younger than 30 in good health and CMV-seropositive. Sequencing used PBMCs. The CDR3 DNA sequence: TGTGCCAGCAGCCCCGACAGGTACGGGGCCAACGTCCTGACTTTC. Protein: CASSPDRYGANVLTF.